This T cell receptor (beta chain) was obtained from a study of tumor-infiltrating lymphocytes in primary liver carcinoma. Study-level information: All patients had surgically resected primary liver carcinoma. Stage T1-T3 N0M0 tumors measured about 4.2 to 11 cm at most.

Making TCR beta cDNA involved around 500 ng total RNA and a constant-region primer. Nested multiplex PCR, run for three rounds with slightly modified ARM-PCR, yielded TCR beta libraries. A C-beta reverse primer was combined with TRBV1-TRBV30 forward primers in the first two PCR rounds, and each round had around 10 cycles. TCRdb reanalysed the multiplex PCR reads using MiXCR and keeps one entry per CDR3 protein. The table lists about 310,000 distinct CDR3 sequences, 45% to 70% of them singletons. The blood RNA (from unsorted whole blood) was obtained, and germline DNA was also extracted. The CDR3 consists of 13 residues. V was cut by 6 bases and J by 1 base, with 8 bases left in between. This clonotype was seen many times.

Sequences were obtained from peripheral blood. This receptor was taken from a woman in her twenties or thirties with primary liver carcinoma and hepatitis B virus infection. The J gene is TRBJ2-3, the V gene TRBV12-3 or TRBV12-4; no firm D call. This CDR3 is CASSLRGTDTQYF. For the CDR3, the DNA is TGTGCCAGCAGCCTCCGGGGCACAGATACGCAGTATTTT.